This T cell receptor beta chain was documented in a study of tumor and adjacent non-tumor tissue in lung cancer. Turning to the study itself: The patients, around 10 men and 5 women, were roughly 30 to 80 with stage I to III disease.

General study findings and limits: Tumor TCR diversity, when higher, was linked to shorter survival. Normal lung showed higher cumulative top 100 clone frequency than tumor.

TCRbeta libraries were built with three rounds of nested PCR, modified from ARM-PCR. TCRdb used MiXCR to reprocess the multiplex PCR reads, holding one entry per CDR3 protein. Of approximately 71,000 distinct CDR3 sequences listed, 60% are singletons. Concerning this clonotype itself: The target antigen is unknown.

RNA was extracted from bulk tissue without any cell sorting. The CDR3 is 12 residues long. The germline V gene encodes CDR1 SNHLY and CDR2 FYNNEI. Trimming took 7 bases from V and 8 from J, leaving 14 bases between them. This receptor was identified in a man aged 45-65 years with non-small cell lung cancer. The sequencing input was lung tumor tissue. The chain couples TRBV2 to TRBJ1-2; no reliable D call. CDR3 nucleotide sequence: TGTGCCAGCAATCGGAGGGCTTTGGGCTACACCTTC. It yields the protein CASNRRALGYTF.